The clone carrying this TCR beta chain is a singleton in its sample. This specimen belongs to a study of identical twins. One entry per CDR3 protein results from TCRdb running MiXCR on the 5' RACE reads. This table holds more than 400,000 distinct CDR3 sequences, 13% to 15% found once. The CDR3 length is 15 residues. V was trimmed by 0 bases and J by 4 bases, leaving 12 bases between them. Germline V gene sequence: CDR1 SGHTA, CDR2 FQGTGA. This same sample was also taken into another study, of yellow fever vaccine responses in identical twins.

Sequenced material: CD4+ T cells sorted from blood. This sequence was found in a woman aged 18 to 35 in good health. The chain joins TRBV7-3 to TRBJ2-5, with D hard to call. CDR3 amino acids: CASSLTSTAPETQYF. CDR3 bases: TGTGCCAGCAGCTTAACTAGTACCGCACCAGAGACCCAGTACTTC.